A single sample is the source of the 16 T cell receptor beta chains below, sequenced in a study of PD-L1 blockade in urothelial cancer. The time point was: peripheral blood 6 weeks after treatment start. Sequencing used immunoSEQ multiplex PCR; TCRdb keeps in-frame clones, though not all of them. The sample lists under 70,000 clones; about 90% were seen once. The material was PBMCs, obtained around atezolizumab (anti-PD-L1) treatment. The receptors stem from a man between 60 and 70 years old with urothelial cancer.

The chain combines TRBV11-3 with TRBJ1-1, with D possibly TRBD1 on 5 matching bases. Trimming pared 1 base from V and 8 bases from J, leaving 11 bases between. Germline assignment: CDR1 SGHNT and CDR2 YENEEA. CDR3 length: 13 residues. CDR3 DNA sequence: TGTGCCAGCAGCTTAGGGTCGGGGGGGGAAGCTTTCTTT. Translating it yields CASSLGSGGEAFF.

This chain connects TRBV7-9 to TRBJ1-4, with D hard to call. CDR1 and CDR2 (germline): SEHNR, FQNEAQ (reference sequence). The CDR3 extends over 15 amino acids. V lost 1 base to trimming and J lost 0 bases, with 6 bases between them. CDR3 DNA sequence: TGTGCCAGCAGCTTAGATATAGCAACTAATGAAAAACTGTTTTTT. Translation: CASSLDIATNEKLFF.

The rearrangement uses TRBV7-2 and TRBJ2-2, with D perhaps TRBD2 (5 bases). Germline values: CDR1 SGHTA, CDR2 FQGNSA. Trimming shortened V by 6 bases and J by 0 bases, and 11 bases separated the two germline ends. The CDR3 loop spans 15 amino acids. This CDR3 is CASRLGLSNTGELFF. The CDR3 DNA follows: TGTGCCAGCAGACTAGGGCTCTCGAACACCGGGGAGCTGTTTTTT.

V usage is TRBV7-8 and J usage is TRBJ1-6, with D perhaps TRBD1 (5 bases). The CDR3 runs to 15 residues. Trimming left V 4 bases short and J 9 bases short, with 16 bases between. Per the germline V gene, CDR1 is SGHVS and CDR2 is FQNEAQ. The CDR3 DNA follows: TGTGCCAGCAGCTCTCGAGGACAAATTTTTTCACCCCTCCACTTT. This codes for CASSSRGQIFSPLHF.

The chain carries TRBV19 and TRBJ2-6; 10 bases line up with TRBD1. The CDR3 consists of 16 residues. The V and J ends lost 9 bases and 4 bases, in that order; junction bases with no gene match: 9. CDR1 LNHDA and CDR2 SQIVND come from the germline V gene (reference sequence). CDR3 sequence reads: CASRDRGFSGANVLTF. CDR3 DNA: TGTGCCAGCCGGGACAGGGGTTTTTCCGGGGCCAACGTCCTGACTTTC.

This chain connects TRBV9 to TRBJ2-1; 9 bases match TRBD1. Unmatched junction bases numbered 6, after V lost 4 bases and J lost 10 bases. Germline CDR1 SGDLS, CDR2 YYNGEE. CDR3 length: 13 residues. Here the CDR3 DNA reads TGTGCCAGCAGCTCCGGGACAGGGAACGAGCAGTTCTTC. Translating gives CASSSGTGNEQFF.

CDR3 protein: CASGLVVDRGYEQFF. The CDR3 DNA is TGTGCTAGTGGTTTGGTAGTGGACAGGGGGTATGAGCAGTTCTTC. The rearrangement joins TRBV12-5 to TRBJ2-1; 10 nucleotides align to TRBD1. Per the germline V gene, CDR1 is LGHNT and CDR2 is FRNRAP. Unmatched junction bases numbered 4, after V lost 0 bases and J lost 8 bases. The CDR3 is 15 residues long. Using reference TRBV12-5 and TRBJ2-1 for the parts outside the CDR3, the full variable domain is DARVTQTPRHKVTEMGQEVTMRCQPILGHNTVFWYRQTMMQGLELLAYFRNRAPLDDSGMPKDRFSAEMPDATLATLKIQPSEPRDSAVYFCASGLVVDRGYEQFFGPGTRLTVL.

The chain joins TRBV25-1 to TRBJ2-1; D is perhaps TRBD1 (6 bases). From germline, CDR1 is MGHDK and CDR2 SYGVNS. Trimming cost V 4 bases and J 7 bases, with 11 bases left between them. This CDR3 region has 13 residues. CDR3 residues: CASSGPGTNEQFF. For the CDR3, the DNA is TGTGCCAGCAGTGGACCGGGGACAAATGAGCAGTTCTTC.

The rearrangement uses TRBV30 and TRBJ2-2; perhaps TRBD1 as D (5 bases). The CDR3 is 13 amino acids. V was shortened by 8 bases and J by 7 bases, with 17 bases between the two germline ends. Germline CDR1 GTSNPN, CDR2 SVGIG (reference sequence). This CDR3 is CAQGSRAIGELFF. The CDR3 nucleotides are TGTGCCCAGGGTAGCAGGGCGATCGGGGAGCTGTTTTTT. Together with reference TRBV30 and TRBJ2-2, the CDR3 gives the full variable domain: SQTIHQWPATLVQPVGSPLSLECTVEGTSNPNLYWYRQAAGRGLQLLFYSVGIGQISSEVPQNLSASRPQDRQFILSSKKLLLSDSGFYLCAQGSRAIGELFFGEGSRLTVL.

The chain joins TRBV5-6 to TRBJ1-5; no definite D call. This CDR3 spans 14 amino acids. Trimming took 7 bases from V and 2 from J, leaving 13 bases between them. Germline loops: CDR1 SGHDT, CDR2 YYEEEE. DNA of the CDR3: TGTGCCAGCCAGTTTCGGGGAGGCAATCAGCCCCAGCATTTT. Translating it yields CASQFRGGNQPQHF.

This chain joins TRBV7-3 and TRBJ2-3, with TRBD2 matching 8 bases. V shed 3 bases and J 4 bases; nucleotides not matched to a gene: 9. In germline, CDR1 is SGHTA, CDR2 FQGTGA. The CDR3 sequence is 16 residues long. The CDR3 DNA follows: TGTGCCAGCAGCTTTGCCCCCCCGGGGGGGGCAGATACGCAGTATTTT. This sequence encodes CASSFAPPGGADTQYF.

Here the CDR3 DNA reads TGTGCCAGCAGTTTACGCAGATCCTATCAGCCCCAGCATTTT. Amino acids: CASSLRRSYQPQHF. This sequence joins TRBV28 and TRBJ1-5, with D uncertain. Germline loops: CDR1 MDHEN, CDR2 SYDVKM. The CDR3 is made up of 14 amino acids. Trimming shortened V by 2 bases and J by 5 bases, and 10 bases separated the two germline ends.

The V and J genes are TRBV6-5 and TRBJ1-4; D perhaps matches TRBD1 (6 bases). V shed 4 bases and J shed 5 bases, with 11 bases lying between them. CDR3 length: 14 amino acids. Per the germline V gene, CDR1 is MNHEY and CDR2 is SVGAGI. The CDR3 coding sequence is TGTGCCAGCAGTTTAGACAGGCAAAATGAAAAACTGTTTTTT. It is translated as CASSLDRQNEKLFF.

The CDR3 DNA follows: TGCGCCAGCAGCCAAGAGCGGGGGGGCCGGGCTGAAGCTTTCTTT. Translating gives CASSQERGGRAEAFF. V is TRBV4-1 and J is TRBJ1-1, with a weak D call TRBD1 (6 bases). V gave up 0 bases and J gave up 6 bases, with 14 bases separating them. Germline V lookup: CDR1 MGHRA, CDR2 YSYEKL. The CDR3 loop spans 15 amino acids.

The chain joins TRBV7-2 to TRBJ1-4; D gene ambiguous. CDR1 is SGHTA and CDR2 is FQGNSA in the germline V gene. Trimming left V 4 bases short and J 4 bases short, with 13 bases between. The CDR3 has 15 residues. The CDR3 nucleotides read TGTGCCAGCAGCTCACCGGGGTGGGTTAATGAAAAACTGTTTTTT. The encoded protein is CASSSPGWVNEKLFF.

This clone was counted ten times or more. The chain carries TRBV7-2 and TRBJ2-7, with 9 bases matching TRBD2. V lost 3 bases to trimming and J lost 0 bases; unmatched junction nucleotides: 6. The germline V gene encodes CDR1 SGHTA and CDR2 FQGNSA. CDR3 size: 16 residues. DNA for the CDR3: TGTGCCAGCAGCTTTATAGCGGGAGTGAGCTCCTACGAGCAGTACTTC. As protein: CASSFIAGVSSYEQYF.